This T cell receptor beta chain was sequenced during a study of blood T cell repertoires in COVID-19. Study information: The origin of the acute and convalescent COVID-19 samples was the United States, Italy and Spain. T cells, B-cell-depleted T cells, or PBMCs provided the cDNA or gDNA that served as material.

V shed 3 bases and J 3 bases; nucleotides not matched to a gene: 5. CDR1 is SGHNT and CDR2 is YYREEE in the germline V gene (reference sequence). The CDR3 consists of 15 residues. Profiled with immunoSEQ multiplex PCR; TCRdb holds only in-frame clones, not every one. The sample gives about 53,000 clones, more than 75% of which show up once; 3.5% to 4.5% is in the top ten. V and J are TRBV5-4 and TRBJ2-7, with 11 positions matching TRBD1. The TCR comes from a man in his fifties or sixties with acute or convalescent COVID-19. Specimen: peripheral blood. The DNA of the CDR3 is TGTGCCAGCAGCTATCCGGGACAGGGGGGCTACGAGCAGTACTTC. Protein sequence: CASSYPGQGGYEQYF.